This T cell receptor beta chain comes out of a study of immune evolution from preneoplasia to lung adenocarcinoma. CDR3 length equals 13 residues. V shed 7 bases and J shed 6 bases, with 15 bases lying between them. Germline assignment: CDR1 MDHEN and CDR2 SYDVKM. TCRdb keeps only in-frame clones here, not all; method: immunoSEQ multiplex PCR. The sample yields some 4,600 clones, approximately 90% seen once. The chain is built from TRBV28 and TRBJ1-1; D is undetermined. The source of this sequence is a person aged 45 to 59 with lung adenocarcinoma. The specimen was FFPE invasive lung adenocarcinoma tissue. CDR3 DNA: TGTGCCAGCACGACCTACAGACGCGCTGAAGCTTTCTTT. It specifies CASTTYRRAEAFF.